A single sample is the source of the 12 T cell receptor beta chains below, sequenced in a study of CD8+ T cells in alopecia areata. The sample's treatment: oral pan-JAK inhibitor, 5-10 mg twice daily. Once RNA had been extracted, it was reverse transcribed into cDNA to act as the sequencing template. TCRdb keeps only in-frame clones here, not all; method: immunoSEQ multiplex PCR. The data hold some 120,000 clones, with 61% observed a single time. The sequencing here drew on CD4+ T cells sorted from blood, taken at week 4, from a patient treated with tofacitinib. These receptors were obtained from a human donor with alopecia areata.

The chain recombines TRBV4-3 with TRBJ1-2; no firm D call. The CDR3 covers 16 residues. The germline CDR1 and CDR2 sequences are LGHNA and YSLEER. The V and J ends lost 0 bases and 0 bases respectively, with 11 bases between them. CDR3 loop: CASSQDVNLANYGYTF. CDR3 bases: TGCGCCAGCAGCCAAGATGTAAATCTAGCTAACTATGGCTACACCTTC.

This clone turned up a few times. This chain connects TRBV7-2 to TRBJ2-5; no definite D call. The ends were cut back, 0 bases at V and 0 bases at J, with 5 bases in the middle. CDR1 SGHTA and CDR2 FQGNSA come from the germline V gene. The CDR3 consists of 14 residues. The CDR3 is CASSLAGYQETQYF. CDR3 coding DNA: TGTGCCAGCAGCTTAGCGGGGTACCAAGAGACCCAGTACTTC.

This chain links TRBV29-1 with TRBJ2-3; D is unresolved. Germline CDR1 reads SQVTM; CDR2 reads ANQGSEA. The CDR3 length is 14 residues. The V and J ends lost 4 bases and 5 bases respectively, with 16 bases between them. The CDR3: CSVGSGSSGDTQYF. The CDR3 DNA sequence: TGCAGCGTTGGGTCGGGCAGTTCCGGAGATACGCAGTATTTT.

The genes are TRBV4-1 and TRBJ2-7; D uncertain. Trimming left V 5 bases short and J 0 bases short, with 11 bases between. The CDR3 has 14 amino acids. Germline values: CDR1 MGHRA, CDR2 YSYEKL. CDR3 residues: CASSIAGSSYEQYF. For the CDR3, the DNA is TGCGCCAGCAGCATAGCAGGCTCCTCCTACGAGCAGTACTTC.

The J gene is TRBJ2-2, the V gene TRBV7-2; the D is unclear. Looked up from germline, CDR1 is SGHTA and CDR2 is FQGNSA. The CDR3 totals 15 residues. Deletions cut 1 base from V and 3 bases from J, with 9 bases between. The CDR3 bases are TGTGCCAGCAGCTTAGGCGGCAGACACACCGGGGAGCTGTTTTTT. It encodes CASSLGGRHTGELFF.

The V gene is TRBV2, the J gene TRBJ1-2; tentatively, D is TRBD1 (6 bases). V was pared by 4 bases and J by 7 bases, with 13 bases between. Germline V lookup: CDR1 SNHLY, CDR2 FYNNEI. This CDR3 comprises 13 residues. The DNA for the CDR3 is TGTGCCAGCAGTGTACAGGGAAGAGTTGGCTACACCTTC. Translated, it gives CASSVQGRVGYTF.

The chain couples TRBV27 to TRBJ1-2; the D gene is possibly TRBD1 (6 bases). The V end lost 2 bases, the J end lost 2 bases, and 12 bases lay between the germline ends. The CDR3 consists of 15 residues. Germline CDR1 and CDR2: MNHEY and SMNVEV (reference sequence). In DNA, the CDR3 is TGTGCCAGCAGTTTAAAACAGGGACTAAACTATGGCTACACCTTC. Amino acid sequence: CASSLKQGLNYGYTF.

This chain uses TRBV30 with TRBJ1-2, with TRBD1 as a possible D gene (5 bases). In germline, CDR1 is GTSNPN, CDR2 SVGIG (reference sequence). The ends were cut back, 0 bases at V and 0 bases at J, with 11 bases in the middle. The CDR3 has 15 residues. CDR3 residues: CAWSVLGGTNYGYTF. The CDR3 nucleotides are TGTGCCTGGAGTGTACTCGGGGGGACTAACTATGGCTACACCTTC. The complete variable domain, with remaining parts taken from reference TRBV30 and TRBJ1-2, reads SQTIHQWPATLVQPVGSPLSLECTVEGTSNPNLYWYRQAAGRGLQLLFYSVGIGQISSEVPQNLSASRPQDRQFILSSKKLLLSDSGFYLCAWSVLGGTNYGYTFGSGTRLTVV.

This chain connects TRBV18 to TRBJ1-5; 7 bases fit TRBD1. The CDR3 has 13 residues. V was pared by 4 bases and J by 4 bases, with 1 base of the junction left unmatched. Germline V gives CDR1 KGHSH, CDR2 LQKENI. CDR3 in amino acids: CASSQQGNQPQHF. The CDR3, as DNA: TGTGCCAGCTCACAACAGGGGAATCAGCCCCAGCATTTT.

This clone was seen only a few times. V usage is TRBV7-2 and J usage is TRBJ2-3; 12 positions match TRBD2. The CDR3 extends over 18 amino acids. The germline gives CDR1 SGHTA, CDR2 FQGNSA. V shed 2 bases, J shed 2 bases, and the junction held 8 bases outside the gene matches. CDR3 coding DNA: TGTGCCAGCAGCTTATGGGGGTCTAGCGGGAGGGCCACAGATACGCAGTATTTT. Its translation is CASSLWGSSGRATDTQYF.

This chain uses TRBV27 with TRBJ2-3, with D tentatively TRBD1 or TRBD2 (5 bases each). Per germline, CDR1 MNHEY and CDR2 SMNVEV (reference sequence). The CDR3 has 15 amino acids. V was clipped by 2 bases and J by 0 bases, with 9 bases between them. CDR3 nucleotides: TGTGCCAGCAGTTTAGGGGGAGTGAGCACAGATACGCAGTATTTT. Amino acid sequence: CASSLGGVSTDTQYF.

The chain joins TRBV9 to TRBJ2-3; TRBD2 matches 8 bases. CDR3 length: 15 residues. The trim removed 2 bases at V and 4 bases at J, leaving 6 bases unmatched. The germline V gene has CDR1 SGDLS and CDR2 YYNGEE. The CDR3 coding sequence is TGTGCCAGCAGCGTCCTCCGGGGGGGCGCAGATACGCAGTATTTT. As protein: CASSVLRGGADTQYF.